Below, one T cell receptor beta chain is given with its context. Its antigen is undetermined. The CDR3 runs 15 residues. From germline, CDR1 is LNHNV and CDR2 YYDKDF (reference sequence). Reprocessing the 5' RACE reads, TCRdb reports a single entry for every CDR3 protein and omits DNA. This table holds 150,000 to 200,000 distinct CDR3 sequences. The data derive from a study of monozygotic twins with inflammatory bowel disease. Findings and caveats of the study: It was in IBD patients that TCRbeta diversity (inverse Simpson) was lower than in healthy co-twins. A distinction between different T cell subtypes was not possible.

The specimen sequenced was blood. This receptor was identified in a human donor with ulcerative colitis or Crohn's disease, or a healthy co-twin of an affected twin (not recorded which). The chain couples TRBV15 to TRBJ1-1; TCRdb picks TRBD1, but there is no DNA to check that call. The CDR3 reads CATSVGGGRNTEAFF.